The 19 T cell receptor beta chains below were found in one sample sequenced in a study of blood T cell repertoires in COVID-19. Measured with immunoSEQ multiplex PCR; TCRdb has only the in-frame clones, and not every one. The data hold under 200,000 clones, with approximately 87% observed a single time. The sample comprised peripheral blood. Receptors were obtained from a woman in her sixties or seventies with acute or convalescent COVID-19.

This clone occurred a few times. The genes are TRBV18 and TRBJ2-6; the D gene is possibly TRBD2 (5 bases). The CDR3 runs to 17 residues. V was clipped by 6 bases and J by 4 bases, with 19 bases between them. Germline values: CDR1 KGHSH, CDR2 LQKENI. CDR3 amino acids: CASSRSGTKGGANVLTF. In DNA, the CDR3 is TGTGCCAGCTCCCGCAGCGGCACTAAAGGAGGGGCCAACGTCCTGACTTTC.

The V call is TRBV7-9, the J call TRBJ1-2, with D uncertain. V lost 1 base and J 2 bases, leaving 14 bases between the germline ends. CDR3 length: 16 residues. Germline lookup yields CDR1 SEHNR and CDR2 FQNEAQ (reference sequence). CDR3 region: CASSLEVSGQNYGYTF. In nucleotides, the CDR3 is TGTGCCAGCAGCTTAGAGGTATCAGGCCAGAACTATGGCTACACCTTC.

This sequence joins TRBV5-6 and TRBJ2-3; 8 bases fit TRBD2. From germline, CDR1 is SGHDT and CDR2 YYEEEE. After removal of 4 bases from V and 1 base from J, the junction contained 5 bases not matched to a gene. The CDR3 length is 15 residues. The CDR3, as DNA: TGTGCCAGCAGCGTCACTAGCGGAGGCACAGATACGCAGTATTTT. Amino acids: CASSVTSGGTDTQYF.

The V gene is TRBV15, the J gene TRBJ1-1, with 7 bases lining up with TRBD1. Germline lookup yields CDR1 LNHNV and CDR2 YYDKDF (reference sequence). The V and J ends lost 6 bases and 3 bases, in that order; junction bases with no gene match: 7. The CDR3 totals 14 residues. For the CDR3, the DNA is TGTGCCACCAGAAGGGGGCAGGGGGACACTGAAGCTTTCTTT. Residues: CATRRGQGDTEAFF.

This chain joins TRBV9 and TRBJ2-1; D unresolved. This CDR3 comprises 13 residues. The germline V and J ends were trimmed by 0 bases and 6 bases, with 7 bases remaining between them. CDR1 and CDR2 from the germline V gene are SGDLS and YYNGEE. CDR3 loop: CASSVGPFNEQFF. The CDR3 DNA is TGTGCCAGCAGCGTAGGTCCTTTCAATGAGCAGTTCTTC. The whole variable domain, filled in from reference TRBV9 and TRBJ2-1, reads DSGVTQTPKHLITATGQRVTLRCSPRSGDLSVYWYQQSLDQGLQFLIQYYNGEERAKGNILERFSAQQFPDLHSELNLSSLELGDSALYFCASSVGPFNEQFFGPGTRLTVL.

This sequence joins TRBV7-6 and TRBJ1-4; 11 bases are shared with TRBD1. CDR3 length: 16 residues. Germline values: CDR1 SGHVS, CDR2 FNYEAQ. The junction had 2 bases not matched to a gene; V was cut back by 0 bases and J by 5 bases. The CDR3 here is CASSLARTGGNEKLFF. The CDR3 nucleotides read TGTGCCAGCAGCTTAGCGCGGACAGGGGGCAATGAAAAACTGTTTTTT.

As DNA, the CDR3 is TGTGCAAGTCGCTTAGGGTTTGCCGGACAGAGGAATGGCTACACCTTC. Its protein is CASRLGFAGQRNGYTF. The rearrangement links TRBV12-2 to TRBJ1-2; the D call in the table, TRBD1, was not verified against the DNA. TRBV12-2 represents a pseudogene. The CDR3 spans 16 residues.

The J gene is TRBJ1-2, the V gene TRBV30; tentative D call: TRBD1 (6 bases). CDR1 and CDR2 (germline): GTSNPN, SVGIG (reference sequence). The V end was cut by 5 bases, the J end by 6 bases, with 16 bases between. The CDR3 contains 13 residues. The CDR3 sequence: CAWFPQGRDGYTF. In DNA form, the CDR3 reads TGTGCCTGGTTTCCCCAGGGGAGGGATGGCTACACCTTC.

V is TRBV29-1 and J is TRBJ2-1; D might be TRBD2 (6 bases). Trimming shortened V by 7 bases and J by 0 bases, and 19 bases separated the two germline ends. In germline, CDR1 is SQVTM, CDR2 ANQGSEA. This CDR3 has 16 amino acids. The CDR3 region is CSAGPRRGSSYNEQFF. DNA of the CDR3: TGCAGCGCTGGCCCTCGTCGGGGGAGCTCCTACAATGAGCAGTTCTTC.

The J gene is TRBJ2-2, the V gene TRBV4-3; no reliable D call. The V end was cut by 3 bases, the J end by 6 bases, with 8 bases between. CDR1 and CDR2 from the germline V gene are LGHNA and YSLEER. The CDR3 has 13 amino acids. CDR3 loop: CASSHPQAGELFF. Written as DNA, the CDR3 is TGCGCCAGCAGCCACCCCCAGGCCGGGGAGCTGTTTTTT.

V and J are TRBV6-6 and TRBJ2-1, with 7 bases aligning to TRBD1. The V segment lost 5 bases and the J segment 7 bases; nucleotides outside the gene matches: 2. The CDR3 runs 12 residues. The germline gives CDR1 MNHNY, CDR2 SVGAGI (reference sequence). CDR3 amino acids: CASSRQGNEQFF. The CDR3 nucleotides are TGTGCCAGCAGTCGACAGGGAAATGAGCAGTTCTTC.

The CDR3: CASSQESSRLTLQFF. The DNA of the CDR3 is TGCGCCAGCAGCCAAGAGTCAAGCCGCCTAACTCTCCAGTTCTTC. The rearrangement joins TRBV4-3 to TRBJ2-1; D not resolved. The germline V and J ends were trimmed by 0 bases and 13 bases, with 19 bases remaining between them. Germline V CDR1 and CDR2: LGHNA, YSLEER. The CDR3 totals 15 residues.

CDR3 amino acids: CASSPFLSGNTIYF. Written as DNA, the CDR3 is TGTGCCAGCAGTCCCTTCCTCTCTGGAAACACCATATATTTT. The chain combines TRBV27 with TRBJ1-3; no clear D gene. The CDR3 totals 14 residues. The germline V gene has CDR1 MNHEY and CDR2 SMNVEV (reference sequence). V was trimmed by 5 bases and J by 0 bases, leaving 8 bases between them.

The rearrangement uses TRBV18 and TRBJ1-3, with a possible D match to TRBD1 (5 bases). CDR3 length: 14 amino acids. Germline CDR1 is KGHSH and CDR2 is LQKENI. Trimming shortened V by 3 bases and J by 3 bases, and 9 bases separated the two germline ends. CDR3 DNA sequence: TGTGCCAGCTCACCTCAGGGAAATGGAAACACCATATATTTT. Its protein product is CASSPQGNGNTIYF. Variable domain in full (rest from reference TRBV18 and TRBJ1-3): NAGVMQNPRHLVRRRGQEARLRCSPMKGHSHVYWYRQLPEEGLKFMVYLQKENIIDESGMPKERFSAEFPKEGPSILRIQQVVRGDSAAYFCASSPQGNGNTIYFGEGSWLTVV.

CDR3 DNA: TGTGCCAGTAGTATCCGACAGTCGGATGAGCAGTTCTTC. Translation gives CASSIRQSDEQFF. The rearrangement uses TRBV19 and TRBJ2-1; maybe TRBD1 (5 bases). There are 13 residues in the CDR3. Deletions cut 3 bases from V and 8 bases from J, with 11 bases between. Per the germline V gene, CDR1 is LNHDA and CDR2 is SQIVND (reference sequence).

V gene TRBV10-3 combines with J gene TRBJ1-2; D ambiguous. V was cut by 0 bases and J by 4 bases, with 12 bases left in between. The CDR3 contains 15 residues. Germline CDR1 ENHRY, CDR2 SYGVKD. The CDR3 reads CAISESGGRTYGYTF. In DNA form, the CDR3 reads TGTGCCATCAGTGAGTCGGGAGGCAGAACCTATGGCTACACCTTC.

The chain links TRBV5-4 to TRBJ2-7; 11 positions match TRBD2. The CDR3 extends over 15 amino acids. CDR1 and CDR2 from the germline V gene are SGHNT and YYREEE (reference sequence). The trim removed 3 bases at V and 2 bases at J, leaving 4 bases unmatched. CDR3 nucleotide sequence: TGTGCCAGCAGCTCGACACTAGCGGGAGCCTACGAGCAGTACTTC. It is translated as CASSSTLAGAYEQYF.

The CDR3 DNA reads as TGTGCCAGCAGCCCAGGGACAGGGGTCCAAGAGACCCAGTACTTC. This gives the protein CASSPGTGVQETQYF. The rearrangement uses TRBV7-9 and TRBJ2-5, with 10 nucleotides matching TRBD1. Germline V lookup: CDR1 SEHNR, CDR2 FQNEAQ (reference sequence). This CDR3 has 15 amino acids. The V segment lost 5 bases and the J segment 1 base; nucleotides outside the gene matches: 4.

This chain uses TRBV5-1 with TRBJ1-2; maybe TRBD1 (5 bases). The germline V gene has CDR1 SGHRS and CDR2 YFSETQ. Trimming cost V 1 base and J 0 bases, with 7 bases left between them. The length of the CDR3 is 14 residues. The CDR3 bases are TGCGCCAGCAGCTTGTGGGGCGCTAACTATGGCTACACCTTC. Its translation: CASSLWGANYGYTF.